This TCR beta chain was found in a study of B cell selection in AIRE deficiency. Sorting defined conventional CD4 T cells as CD4+CD127+. Study findings and constraints: Shared Treg sequences had shorter CDR3s, biased toward rearrangements with few non-templated insertions. Of 3657 shared Treg TCRbeta sequences, about 32% were healthy-donor-only and 7% to 9.5% patient-only. Healthy Tconv contained about 35% of shared healthy Treg sequences; only TCRbeta sequenced. Patient Tconv and Treg cells showed healthy-like TCRBV usage, CDR3 length, diversity.

In the case of this clone: The antigen is unknown.

The data were produced by immunoSEQ multiplex PCR, yet TCRdb's version contains in-frame clones alone and is incomplete. The sample lists under 30,000 clones, nearly 97% occurring once. Trimming cost V 0 bases and J 7 bases, with 15 bases left between them. CDR1 is MNHEY and CDR2 is SVGAGI in the germline V gene. There are 15 residues in the CDR3. This sequence originates from a human donor in good health. The sample taken for sequencing was CD4+CD127+ conventional T cells sorted from PBMCs. The chain links TRBV6-5 to TRBJ1-2; D possibly corresponds to TRBD1 (6 bases). CDR3 sequence reads: CASSYSNAGARGYTF. In DNA form, the CDR3 reads TGTGCCAGCAGTTACTCGAATGCAGGGGCGCGTGGCTACACCTTC.